The entry below describes one TCR beta chain. What it binds is unknown. Other DNA sequences in this specimen translate into the identical CDR3. Some clones are missing from TCRdb's copy, which holds only in-frame ones; the method was immunoSEQ multiplex PCR. The data hold roughly 97,000 clones, with about 90% observed a single time. The sample comes from a study of graft-versus-host responses after intestinal transplantation. The CDR3 spans 14 residues. Between the trimmed V and J ends, which lost 4 bases and 5 bases, there was a span of 12 bases. CDR1 is SGDLS and CDR2 is YYNGEE in the germline V gene.

V gene TRBV9 combines with J gene TRBJ2-2; perhaps TRBD2 as D (7 bases). The sample in question was unstimulated CD4+ T cells sorted from spleen or lymph node cells, obtained before intestinal transplant. The sequence was collected from a human donor who received an intestinal transplant. The CDR3 is CASSRGDTTGELFF. The CDR3 bases are TGTGCCAGCAGCCGGGGGGACACAACCGGGGAGCTGTTTTTT. The full variable domain, with the rest looked up from reference TRBV9 and TRBJ2-2, is DSGVTQTPKHLITATGQRVTLRCSPRSGDLSVYWYQQSLDQGLQFLIQYYNGEERAKGNILERFSAQQFPDLHSELNLSSLELGDSALYFCASSRGDTTGELFFGEGSRLTVL.